The rows below give T cell receptor beta chains drawn from one sample of a study of high-grade serous ovarian cancer treatment subgroups. Profiling relied on immunoSEQ multiplex PCR, and the TCRdb table lists in-frame clones only, not all of them. The sample contains about 520 clones, approximately 79% of which appear only once. Sequencing was performed on tumor tissue. These receptors were collected from a human donor with high-grade serous ovarian cancer. The CDR3 runs from the conserved cysteine through the conserved F or W. The D gene is left open where the match is weak. Clone size is shown for a subset of rows, as once, few, many or a class of expanded clone.

j_call | clone_size | d_call | v_call | cdr3_aa | cdr3_nt
TRBJ2-7 | - | TRBD1 | TRBV9 | CASSVTGQWYEQYF | TGTGCCAGCAGCGTAACGGGACAGTGGTACGAGCAGTACTTC
TRBJ2-1 | - | - | TRBV7-9 | CASSGVYNEQFF | TGTGCCAGCAGCGGTGTATACAATGAGCAGTTCTTC
TRBJ2-7 | - | TRBD2 | TRBV5-1 | CASSLDGSGYEQYF | TGCGCCAGCAGCTTGGATGGTAGCGGGTACGAGCAGTACTTC
TRBJ1-5 | - | - | TRBV10-3 | CAIREGGHSNQPQHF | TGTGCCATCAGGGAAGGGGGGCATAGCAATCAGCCCCAGCATTTT
TRBJ1-5 | - | - | TRBV7-8 | CASSLHPLDGNQPQHF | TGTGCCAGCAGCTTACACCCTCTAGACGGCAATCAGCCCCAGCATTTT
TRBJ1-5 | - | - | TRBV19 | CASSIKSGGNQPQHF | TGTGCCAGTAGTATTAAGTCCGGGGGCAATCAGCCCCAGCATTTT
TRBJ1-1 | - | - | TRBV6-6 | CASSYSDQGPTEAFF | TGTGCCAGCAGTTACTCGGATCAGGGGCCCACTGAAGCTTTCTTT
TRBJ2-1 | - | - | TRBV7-3 | CASSLGSTGYNEQFF | TGTGCCAGCAGCTTAGGGTCGACCGGCTACAATGAGCAGTTCTTC
TRBJ2-7 | few | - | TRBV7-7 | CASSSAVGREQYF | TGTGCTAGCAGCTCGGCCGTCGGAAGAGAGCAGTACTTC
TRBJ1-4 | - | - | TRBV18 | CASSPPVGDEKLFF | TGTGCCAGCTCACCACCAGTTGGAGATGAAAAACTGTTTTTT
TRBJ2-1 | - | - | TRBV7-2 | CASSTGRGPRLVQEQFF | TGTGCCAGCAGCACCGGCCGCGGACCTAGGCTCGTACAGGAGCAGTTCTTC
TRBJ1-1 | - | - | TRBV28 | CASRPTGNTEAFF | TGTGCCAGCAGACCGACAGGGAACACTGAAGCTTTCTTT
TRBJ1-3 | - | - | TRBV7-2 | CASSFFEGLGNTIYF | TGTGCCAGCAGCTTTTTTGAGGGCCTTGGAAACACCATATATTTT
TRBJ2-7 | - | - | TRBV5-1 | CASSLDGRSSYEQYF | TGCGCCAGCAGCTTGGACGGCCGTAGCTCCTACGAGCAGTACTTC
TRBJ2-7 | - | - | TRBV30 | CACSRLGGPYEQYF | TGTGCCTGTTCTCGGCTTGGAGGTCCCTACGAGCAGTACTTC
TRBJ2-2 | - | - | TRBV7-8 | CAPDPLPGELFF | TGTGCCCCAGACCCTCTACCCGGGGAGCTGTTTTTT
TRBJ1-5 | - | TRBD1 | TRBV5-1 | CASSLGTGAQPQHF | TGCGCCAGCAGCTTGGGGACAGGGGCCCAGCCCCAGCATTTT
TRBJ1-3 | - | TRBD1 | TRBV9 | CASSATGGFSGNTIYF | TGTGCCAGCAGCGCGACAGGGGGCTTCTCTGGAAACACCATATATTTT
TRBJ1-1 | - | - | TRBV5-6 | CASSLWGENTEAFF | TGTGCCAGCAGCTTGTGGGGGGAGAACACTGAAGCTTTCTTT
TRBJ2-1 | once | TRBD2 | TRBV7-8 | CASSSLAGDGSEQFF | TGTGCCAGCAGCTCACTAGCGGGCGATGGAAGCGAGCAGTTCTTC
TRBJ2-2 | few | - | TRBV5-4 | CASTPASGTGELFF | TGTGCCAGCACCCCGGCGTCGGGCACCGGGGAGCTGTTTTTT
TRBJ1-2 | - | - | TRBV5-5 | CASSRDNYGYTF | TGTGCCAGCAGCAGGGATAACTATGGCTACACCTTC